The T cell receptor beta chain under discussion was sequenced for a study of post-analysis software for immune sequencing data. General study findings and limits: Compared with controls, patients had more of about five TRBV segments, including TRBV5-6, TRBV5-1 and TRBV20-1.

Germline V gene sequence: CDR1 SGDLS, CDR2 YYNGEE. V lost 0 bases and J 5 bases, leaving 9 bases between the germline ends. The CDR3 sequence is 13 residues long. As to this clonotype: Its antigen remains unidentified.

Prepared libraries of TCR beta cDNA carried unique molecular identifiers. From roughly 1 to 10 million T cells, hundreds of thousands of cDNA molecules were obtained. TCRdb fed the PCR reads into MiXCR, producing one record per CDR3 protein. The table records approximately 730,000 distinct CDR3 sequences, 35% to 55% of them present only once. The V gene is TRBV9, the J gene TRBJ2-7, with TRBD2 as a possible D gene (7 bases). The origin of this receptor is a girl aged 10-17 years with multiple sclerosis. The specimen sequenced was blood. The DNA of the CDR3 is TGTGCCAGCAGCGTAGCGGGGGGCCACGAGCAGTACTTC. This gives the protein CASSVAGGHEQYF.